One and the same sample provided the 17 T cell receptor beta chains below, sequenced in a study of T cell changes during pregnancy in multiple sclerosis (dated 2019 in TCRdb). Library construction relied on the immunoSEQ multiplex PCR assay. The immuneACCESS repertoire file appears here via TCRdb, limited to in-frame rearrangements. These files lack a portion of the clones; in checked studies, under half of the deficit traces to unresolved V genes, and the cause of the others is not known. Recorded for this sample are tens of thousands of clones; around 92% of them occurred a single time. Together, the top ten hold about 2.8% of the sample. Specimen: peripheral blood, collected in the third trimester of pregnancy. These receptors all come from a female donor in good health, enrolled as a control in a pregnancy study.

The chain employs TRBV30 and TRBJ2-7, with 7 bases identical to TRBD2. Germline V CDR1 and CDR2: GTSNPN, SVGIG (reference sequence). The CDR3 covers 14 residues. V gave up 2 bases and J gave up 5 bases; unmatched junction bases: 9. CDR3 sequence: CAWSTPGTTHEQYF. The CDR3 DNA is TGTGCCTGGAGTACCCCCGGGACTACCCACGAGCAGTACTTC.

This clone appeared once. V usage is TRBV11-2 and J usage is TRBJ2-7, with a tentative D call TRBD1 (6 bases). V was trimmed by 1 base and J by 1 base, leaving 8 bases between them. Per germline, CDR1 SGHAT and CDR2 FQNNGV. The CDR3 is made up of 14 amino acids. The CDR3 reads CASSLVGGSYEQYF. The DNA of the CDR3 is TGTGCCAGCAGCTTAGTAGGGGGATCCTACGAGCAGTACTTC. Full variable domain (remainder filled in from reference TRBV11-2 and TRBJ2-7): EAGVAQSPRYKIIEKRQSVAFWCNPISGHATLYWYQQILGQGPKLLIQFQNNGVVDDSQLPKDRFSAERLKGVDSTLKIQPAKLEDSAVYLCASSLVGGSYEQYFGPGTRLTVT.

This chain links TRBV28 with TRBJ2-1, with TRBD1 identical over 9 bases. V lost 3 bases, J lost 7 bases, and 4 bases stayed unmatched. Germline V gene lookup returns CDR1 MDHEN and CDR2 SYDVKM. This CDR3 comprises 14 residues. CDR3 nucleotide sequence: TGTGCCAGCAGTTTGTCGACAGGGGGGAATGAGCAGTTCTTC. Protein product: CASSLSTGGNEQFF.

The chain employs TRBV28 and TRBJ1-5; D not certain. CDR3 length: 12 residues. The germline V and J ends were trimmed by 4 bases and 4 bases, with 5 bases remaining between them. Germline V gene data show CDR1 as MDHEN and CDR2 as SYDVKM. In DNA form, the CDR3 reads TGTGCCAGCAGTTCCGGTAATCAGCCCCAGCATTTT. As protein: CASSSGNQPQHF.

This clone was picked up one time. The chain has TRBV27 and TRBJ1-5; no clear D. Trimming shortened V by 0 bases and J by 8 bases, and 11 bases separated the two germline ends. The CDR3 loop spans 14 amino acids. The germline CDR1 and CDR2 sequences are MNHEY and SMNVEV (reference sequence). Written as DNA, the CDR3 is TGTGCCAGCAGTTTATCTTACACCGGGGAGCCCCAGCATTTT. Amino acid sequence: CASSLSYTGEPQHF.

The J gene is TRBJ2-4, the V gene TRBV4-1; D not certain. CDR1 MGHRA and CDR2 YSYEKL come from the germline V gene. There are 17 residues in the CDR3. The V end was cut by 5 bases, the J end by 7 bases, with 24 bases between. The DNA of the CDR3 is TGCGCCAGCAGCGGTCCCCGTACTCCACCTAGTAGGAACATTCAGTACTTC. Translated: CASSGPRTPPSRNIQYF.

The rearrangement links TRBV27 to TRBJ2-7; weak D call: TRBD1 (5 bases). CDR1 MNHEY and CDR2 SMNVEV come from the germline V gene (reference sequence). This CDR3 region has 14 residues. V gave up 1 base and J gave up 3 bases, with 10 bases separating them. The CDR3 sequence: CASSLYSRDYEQYF. In DNA form, the CDR3 reads TGTGCCAGCAGTTTATACTCCAGGGACTACGAGCAGTACTTC.

The chain uses TRBV27 and TRBJ2-1, with 7 bases fitting TRBD2. Germline V gene lookup returns CDR1 MNHEY and CDR2 SMNVEV (reference sequence). V trimming: 6 bases; J trimming: 1 base; junction bases outside the gene matches: 3. The CDR3 has 14 amino acids. DNA for the CDR3: TGTGCCAGCAGGGGGAGGGGATCCTACAATGAGCAGTTCTTC. This translates into CASRGRGSYNEQFF.

The chain joins TRBV25-1 to TRBJ1-3; the D is unclear. V was trimmed by 9 bases and J by 0 bases, leaving 12 bases between them. The CDR3 is 14 residues long. From germline, CDR1 is MGHDK and CDR2 SYGVNS. The CDR3 here is CASEGSISGNTIYF. The CDR3 DNA follows: TGTGCCAGTGAGGGATCGATCTCTGGAAACACCATATATTTT.

This clone was seen once. The chain employs TRBV30 and TRBJ2-7, with TRBD2 identical over 8 bases. The germline V gene has CDR1 GTSNPN and CDR2 SVGIG (reference sequence). The CDR3 consists of 13 residues. J lost 8 bases, V lost 1 base, and 7 bases had no gene match. The CDR3 bases are TGTGCCTGGAGTGGGTCTTCGGGGGGGAAGCAGTACTTC. This translates into CAWSGSSGGKQYF.

This rearrangement joins TRBV7-6 to TRBJ2-1; TRBD1 agrees at 7 bases. This CDR3 region has 17 residues. V lost 6 bases and J lost 0; bases outside the gene matches: 11. CDR1 and CDR2 from the germline V gene are SGHVS and FNYEAQ. Here the CDR3 DNA reads TGTGCCAGCAGTTCCGGGACAGAATATAGCTCCTACAATGAGCAGTTCTTC. It specifies CASSSGTEYSSYNEQFF.

The CDR3 loop reads CASSQLTGGGGYTF. The CDR3 DNA follows: TGCGCCAGCAGCCAACTGACAGGGGGCGGTGGCTACACCTTC. The chain couples TRBV4-1 to TRBJ1-2; 10 positions agree with TRBD1. The CDR3 has 14 amino acids. J gave up 7 bases and V 2 bases, and 4 bases lay outside the gene matches. Germline CDR1 MGHRA, CDR2 YSYEKL.

The V gene is TRBV10-1, the J gene TRBJ1-5; possibly TRBD1 for D (6 bases). The CDR3 is 16 amino acids. Germline-derived CDR1 and CDR2 are WNHNN and SYGVQD (reference sequence). Trimming stripped 6 bases from V and 4 bases from J, with 19 bases between. In DNA form, the CDR3 reads TGCGCCAGCAGCGGGGGGCGGACTACCATTAATCAGCCCCAGCATTTT. Its translation is CASSGGRTTINQPQHF.

This clone was recorded a few times. V and J are TRBV18 and TRBJ1-4; unclear D gene. CDR3 length: 16 amino acids. Germline CDR1 reads KGHSH; CDR2 reads LQKENI. Trimming removed 0 bases from V and 0 bases from J, with 8 bases in between. The CDR3 sequence is CASSPPVYTTNEKLFF. In DNA, the CDR3 is TGTGCCAGCTCACCACCGGTCTATACAACTAATGAAAAACTGTTTTTT.

The chain has TRBV9 and TRBJ2-3; 10 nucleotides line up with TRBD2. V gave up 2 bases and J gave up 0 bases; unmatched junction bases: 0. The CDR3 is 15 residues long. CDR1 is SGDLS, CDR2 YYNGEE, per germline. The CDR3 region has the DNA TGTGCCAGCAGCGTTAGCGGGGGGAGCACAGATACGCAGTATTTT. It translates to CASSVSGGSTDTQYF.

The rearrangement links TRBV15 to TRBJ1-4, with a possible D match to TRBD1 (5 bases). The V end was cut by 3 bases, the J end by 4 bases, with 9 bases between. This CDR3 has 14 amino acids. In germline, CDR1 is LNHNV, CDR2 YYDKDF (reference sequence). The CDR3 DNA follows: TGTGCCACCAGCAGTGACAGAAATAATGAAAAACTGTTTTTT. Translation: CATSSDRNNEKLFF.

The gene calls are TRBV9 and TRBJ1-2; D possibly corresponds to TRBD1 (5 bases). This CDR3 is 14 amino acids long. Trimming stripped 4 bases from V and 6 bases from J, with 16 bases between. Germline lookup yields CDR1 SGDLS and CDR2 YYNGEE. Here the CDR3 reads CASSLTGVRDGYTF. The CDR3 DNA reads TGTGCCAGCAGCCTAACAGGCGTCCGGGATGGCTACACCTTC.